Reported below is one T cell receptor beta chain. The target antigen is unknown. The sample is drawn from a study of CD8+CD57+ T cells in acquired aplastic anemia. Patients chosen for sequencing had CD8+CD57+ cells that had expanded, as shown by flow cytometry. The patients all had a severe acquired aplastic anemia diagnosis. No therapy was given to patients before blood sampling. The CDR3 is made up of 13 amino acids. Looked up from germline, CDR1 is DFQATT and CDR2 is SNEGSKA (reference sequence). Deletions cut 6 bases from V and 10 bases from J, with 21 bases between. TCR beta VDJ combinations and CDR3 sequences were profiled from genomic DNA. Using its own MiXCR run on the reads, TCRdb lists one record per CDR3 protein. The sample lists under 200,000 distinct CDR3 sequences; around half were seen once. Findings and caveats of the study: Both patients and controls carried the same twenty-nine CD8+ CDR3 sequences.

The chain is built from TRBV20-1 and TRBJ1-1, with D possibly matching TRBD1 (6 bases). The source is a human donor with aplastic anemia. The sequenced sample consisted of sorted CD4+, CD8+, or CD8+CD57+ T cells (not recorded which) from PBMCs. The CDR3 DNA follows: TGCAGTGCCCTGGGGGCCTCCGACATCGGAGCTTTCTTT. It codes for CSALGASDIGAFF.